This T cell receptor (beta chain) emerged from a study of T cells in tuberculosis. Overall study: Sequenced TCRs come from CD1B-GMM tetramer-binding T cells. In South Africa, adults with active tuberculosis were compared with IGRA-negative and latently infected IGRA-positive adolescents. Study-wide findings and caveats: Shorter CDR3-alpha in active tuberculosis partly drove smaller distances.

Looked up from germline, CDR1 is MNHEY and CDR2 is SMNVEV (reference sequence). With V trimmed by 5 bases and J by 8 bases, 12 bases remained unmatched. This CDR3 is built from 15 residues. Profiling relied on immunoSEQ multiplex PCR, and the TCRdb table lists in-frame clones only, not all of them. This sample has roughly 29,000 clones, with 80% to 95% found just once. Details on this clone: Antigen unknown.

The chain combines TRBV27 with TRBJ1-2; 9 nucleotides line up with TRBD1. Sample: PBMCs. This receptor was taken from a donor aged 10 to 29 with latent tuberculosis or without tuberculosis infection. The chain's CDR3 is CASSPRDRESVGYTF. The CDR3 nucleotides are TGTGCCAGCAGTCCCCGGGACAGGGAATCGGTCGGCTACACCTTC.